Each of the 3 T cell receptor beta chains below was sequenced from the same sample in a study of radiation and T cells in renal cell carcinoma. Here immunoSEQ multiplex PCR was the method, and the copy in TCRdb shows in-frame clones only, minus some. The sample lists about 120,000 clones, around 85% occurring once. The time point: blood 2 weeks post-SBRT. The sample's treatment: 15 Gy SBRT to primary tumor, nephrectomy 4 weeks later. The sample in question was blood, obtained from a patient whose treatment included radiotherapy and nephrectomy. The source is a man aged 50 to 59 with renal cell carcinoma.

The count of this clone is one. This chain joins TRBV7-8 and TRBJ2-5, with TRBD2 matching 7 bases. Germline trimming cut 6 bases from V and 2 bases from J; bases unmatched to any gene: 9. CDR1 and CDR2 from the germline V gene are SGHVS and FQNEAQ. CDR3 length: 15 amino acids. CDR3 DNA sequence: TGTGCCAGCAGGAATCCTGGGGGGGGACAAGAGACCCAGTACTTC. Protein: CASRNPGGGQETQYF.

In regard to this clone: One junction end does not reproduce the germline sequence, and a read error may be involved. The CDR3 DNA follows: TGTGCCAGCAGCTTATACTTTGGGAGAGAAAAACTGTTTTTT. This codes for CASSLYFGREKLFF. This chain connects TRBV27 to TRBJ1-4, with D unresolved. The CDR3 has 14 amino acids. CDR1 is MNHEY, CDR2 SMNVEV, per germline (reference sequence).

The rearrangement joins TRBV5-1 to TRBJ2-5; the D gene is possibly TRBD2 (6 bases). Looked up from germline, CDR1 is SGHRS and CDR2 is YFSETQ. V was trimmed by 4 bases and J by 2 bases, leaving 9 bases between them. This CDR3 region has 13 residues. The CDR3 DNA reads TGCGCCAGCAGCGCGACTAGTCAAGAGACCCAGTACTTC. This encodes CASSATSQETQYF.